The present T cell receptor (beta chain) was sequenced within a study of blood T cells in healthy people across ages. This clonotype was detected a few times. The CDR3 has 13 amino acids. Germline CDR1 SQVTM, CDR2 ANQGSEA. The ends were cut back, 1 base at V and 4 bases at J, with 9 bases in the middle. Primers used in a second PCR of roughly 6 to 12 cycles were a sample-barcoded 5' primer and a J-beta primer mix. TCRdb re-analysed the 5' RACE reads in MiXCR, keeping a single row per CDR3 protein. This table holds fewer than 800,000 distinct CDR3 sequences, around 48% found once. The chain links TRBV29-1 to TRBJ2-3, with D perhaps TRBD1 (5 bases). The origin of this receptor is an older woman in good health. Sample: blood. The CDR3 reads CSVEGSGSDTQYF. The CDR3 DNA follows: TGCAGCGTTGAAGGGTCAGGGTCAGATACGCAGTATTTT.